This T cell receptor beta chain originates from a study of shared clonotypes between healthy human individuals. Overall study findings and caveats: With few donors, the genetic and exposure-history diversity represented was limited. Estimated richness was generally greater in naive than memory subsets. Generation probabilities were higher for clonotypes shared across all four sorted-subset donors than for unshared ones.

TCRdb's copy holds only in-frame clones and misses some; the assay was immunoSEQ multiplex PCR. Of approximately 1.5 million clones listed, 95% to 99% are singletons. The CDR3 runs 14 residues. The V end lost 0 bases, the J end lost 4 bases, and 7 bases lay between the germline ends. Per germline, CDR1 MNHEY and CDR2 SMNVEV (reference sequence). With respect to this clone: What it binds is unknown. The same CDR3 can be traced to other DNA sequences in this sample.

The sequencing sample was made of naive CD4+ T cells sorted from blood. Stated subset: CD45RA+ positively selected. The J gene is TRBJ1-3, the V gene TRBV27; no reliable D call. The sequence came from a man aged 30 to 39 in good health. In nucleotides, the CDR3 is TGTGCCAGCAGTTTATCTGGGGTCGGAAACACCATATATTTT. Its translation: CASSLSGVGNTIYF.